This entry concerns a single T cell receptor (beta chain). Its antigen is unknown. RNA transcripts served as template for amplifying TCR beta CDR3 sequences. First-round RT-PCR relied on HTBI primers, and a second-round multiplex PCR came next. TCRdb re-called the multiplex PCR reads through MiXCR, storing one row per CDR3 protein. This table has around 1,000,000 distinct CDR3 sequences, about 38% appearing once. The entry originates in a study of Graves' ophthalmopathy and Graves' hyperthyroidism. Study-wide points: Detection in blood was also observed for most expanded thyroid clonotypes above 0.001 frequency.

Participants with hyperthyroidism, aged 18 to 65, were newly diagnosed with under 2 months' duration. This TCR came from an adult man with Graves' hyperthyroidism. Sequencing used peripheral blood or thyroid tissue (not recorded which).

The CDR3 DNA sequence: TGCGCCAGCAGCCAACCCCAAAGGTCGGGAGGCCCCTACGAGCAGTACTTC. Translated, it gives CASSQPQRSGGPYEQYF. J is TRBJ2-7 and V is TRBV4-1; 7 bases agree with TRBD2. V shed 2 bases and J 2 bases; nucleotides not matched to a gene: 12. The germline CDR1 and CDR2 sequences are MGHRA and YSYEKL. The length of the CDR3 is 17 residues.